The T cell receptor beta chain described here comes from a study of cytomegalovirus exposure and HLA in healthy donors. Study in general: Of the donors genotyped, approximately 410 in all, about 80% fell in the Caucasian-associated ancestry cluster. Points from the study as a whole: In an earlier analysis, productive rearrangement rates for most beta V segments clustered near 90% or 30%. Most TCR sequences were rare, but some public TCRs occurred in many donors.

Points on this clone: Its antigen is not known.

The CDR3 length is 21 residues. Germline values: CDR1 SNHLY, CDR2 FYNNEI. With 60 Vbeta and 13 Jbeta primers, the PCR was carried out. The table came from immunoSEQ multiplex PCR; TCRdb's copy has only in-frame clones and leaves some out. The sample has roughly 77,000 clones, roughly 69% seen once. The chain employs TRBV2 and TRBJ2-5, with a possible D match to TRBD2 (5 bases). The last part of the DNA fits TRBJ2-7 better; the J call may be wrong. Specimen: PBMCs. The TCR originated in a woman in her 50s in good health and CMV-seropositive. CDR3 coding DNA: TGTGCCAGCAGGCCCTCTCTACGGGATAGTACTGACACTAACATCCACTACGAGCAGTACTTC. Amino acid sequence: CASRPSLRDSTDTNIHYEQYF.